The 26 T cell receptor beta chains reported below all come from one sample, sequenced in a study of blood T cells in healthy people across ages. The authors ran a second PCR of about 6 to 11 cycles using a sample-barcoded 5' primer and a J-beta primer mix. TCRdb reanalysed the 5' RACE reads using MiXCR and keeps one entry per CDR3 protein. The profile covers 950,000 to 1,200,000 distinct CDR3 sequences, with about two fifths appearing a single time and roughly 14% taken by the ten largest. Sample: blood. These receptors were collected from a man younger than 30 in good health.

This chain joins TRBV6-2 or TRBV6-3 and TRBJ1-5; D ambiguous. V was trimmed by 2 bases and J by 11 bases, leaving 16 bases between them. CDR3 length: 14 residues. Germline-derived CDR1 and CDR2 are MNHEY and SVGEGT. DNA for the CDR3: TGTGCCAGCAGTTACGGAGGGCACCGGCCATCCCAGCATTTT. Its protein is CASSYGGHRPSQHF.

Comment on this clonotype: Since a much larger clone is just one base distant, this may be a read error. The rearrangement links TRBV20-1 to TRBJ2-4; a weak D match, TRBD1 (6 bases). The J call is uncertain, as TRBJ2-7 better fits the DNA end. Germline CDR1 is DFQATT and CDR2 is SNEGSKA (reference sequence). The CDR3 spans 18 residues. The DNA for the CDR3 is TGCGGTGCTAGAGATCAGGGTTCAGTGACAGGCAACTCCTACGAGCAGTACTTC. This codes for CGARDQGSVTGNSYEQYF.

The chain joins TRBV4-3 to TRBJ1-4; 7 bases fit TRBD1. CDR1 and CDR2 from the germline V gene are LGHNA and YSLEER. Trimming removed 5 bases from V and 3 bases from J; junction bases left unmatched: 3. The CDR3 sequence is 14 residues long. CDR3 region: CASSRGLANEKLFF. DNA of the CDR3: TGCGCCAGCAGCAGGGGGCTTGCTAATGAAAAACTGTTTTTT.

For this clonotype: No DNA is shown, since the ends of the CDR3 on it are uncertain; the CDR3 is the one TCRdb lists. The chain carries TRBV7-2 and TRBJ1-1. Germline V gene sequence: CDR1 SGHTA, CDR2 FQGNSA. The CDR3 is 14 amino acids in total, end residues counted. The CDR3 reads CASSFGSGFAEAFF.

This clonotype was seen only a few times. Written as DNA, the CDR3 is TGTGCCAGCAGCCCCCGAGGAGATGAGCAGTACTTC. It codes for CASSPRGDEQYF. The genes are TRBV7-9 and TRBJ2-5; D unclear. V lost 5 bases, J lost 11 bases, and 15 bases lay in between. CDR3 length: 12 residues. Germline CDR1 is SEHNR and CDR2 is FQNEAQ (reference sequence).

The chain recombines TRBV12-3 or TRBV12-4 with TRBJ1-1; 8 nucleotides agree with TRBD1. The V and J ends lost 3 bases and 4 bases, in that order; junction bases with no gene match: 7. This CDR3 spans 15 amino acids. The CDR3 spells CASSFRGTGLTEAFF. CDR3 DNA: TGTGCCAGCAGTTTCCGCGGGACAGGTCTCACTGAAGCTTTCTTT.

This sequence joins TRBV18 and TRBJ1-1; TRBD1 agrees at 10 bases. Germline V gene lookup returns CDR1 KGHSH and CDR2 LQKENI. Trimming cost V 3 bases and J 4 bases; bases outside gene matches: 8. The length of the CDR3 is 16 residues. CDR3 nucleotide sequence: TGTGCCAGCTCACCGGGAGGACAGGGGGTCGGCACTGAAGCTTTCTTT. This translates into CASSPGGQGVGTEAFF.

The chain recombines TRBV7-7 with TRBJ2-5; 7 bases are a match to TRBD1. J was trimmed by 2 bases and V by 1 base; bases with no gene match: 7. This CDR3 spans 16 amino acids. Germline values: CDR1 SSHAT, CDR2 FNYEAQ (reference sequence). CDR3: CASSLDDRTGQETQYF. CDR3 DNA sequence: TGTGCCAGCAGCTTAGACGATCGGACAGGACAAGAGACCCAGTACTTC.

V usage is TRBV11-3 and J usage is TRBJ2-1; maybe TRBD1 (5 bases). Per the germline V gene, CDR1 is SGHNT and CDR2 is YENEEA. The V end lost 1 base, the J end lost 8 bases, and 12 bases lay between the germline ends. The CDR3 spans 14 residues. The CDR3 DNA follows: TGTGCCAGCAGCTTAGGCACTTGGGGCTATGAGCAGTTCTTC. Amino acids: CASSLGTWGYEQFF. Full variable domain (remainder filled in from reference TRBV11-3 and TRBJ2-1): EAGVVQSPRYKIIEKKQPVAFWCNPISGHNTLYWYLQNLGQGPELLIRYENEEAVDDSQLPKDRFSAERLKGVDSTLKIQPAELGDSAVYLCASSLGTWGYEQFFGPGTRLTVL.

The V and J genes are TRBV6-1 and TRBJ2-1; D ambiguous. This CDR3 region has 15 residues. Trimming removed 5 bases at V and 7 bases at J, with 18 bases between. The V gene's germline CDR1 is MNHNS and CDR2 SASEGT. CDR3 in DNA: TGTGCCAGCAGTCTCCGGACGACGTGGGATAATGAGCAGTTCTTC. Translation gives CASSLRTTWDNEQFF.

The J gene is TRBJ2-5, the V gene TRBV12-3 or TRBV12-4; TRBD2 matches at 7 bases. The CDR3 covers 18 residues. Trimming at V came to 3 bases and at J to 4 bases, leaving 17 bases not matched to a gene. The CDR3 DNA is TGTGCCAGCAGTTTTTACGGGACTACCGGCGCGCAAAGAGAGACCCAGTACTTC. Protein: CASSFYGTTGAQRETQYF.

The V and J genes are TRBV7-2 and TRBJ1-2, with D possibly matching TRBD1 (5 bases). Germline V gives CDR1 SGHTA, CDR2 FQGNSA. Trimming pared 0 bases from V and 4 bases from J, leaving 15 bases between. This CDR3 comprises 16 residues. In DNA form, the CDR3 reads TGTGCCAGCAGCTTAGCGCACGGGGCTCAATTCTATGGCTACACCTTC. Its protein is CASSLAHGAQFYGYTF.

This clonotype was counted a few times. The chain has TRBV20-1 and TRBJ1-2, with D hard to call. Trimming pared 0 bases from V and 3 bases from J, leaving 11 bases between. Germline values: CDR1 DFQATT, CDR2 SNEGSKA (reference sequence). This CDR3 region has 14 residues. The CDR3 DNA reads as TGCAGTGCTAGAGATCCCCAGCCCTACTATGGCTACACCTTC. The encoded protein is CSARDPQPYYGYTF.

The CDR3 sequence is CASSSQTGKKEFF. In DNA, the CDR3 is TGTGCCAGCAGCTCCCAGACAGGGAAGAAGGAGTTCTTC. This rearrangement joins TRBV7-2 to TRBJ2-1; TRBD1 matches at 7 bases. With V trimmed by 4 bases and J by 14 bases, 11 bases remained unmatched. CDR3 length equals 13 residues. Per the germline V gene, CDR1 is SGHTA and CDR2 is FQGNSA.

The chain couples TRBV12-3 or TRBV12-4 to TRBJ2-1; D may be TRBD2 (7 bases). The germline V and J ends were trimmed by 7 bases and 7 bases, with 17 bases remaining between them. The CDR3 has 14 residues. CDR3 bases: TGTGCCAGCACTGCCGGGGGGCCTCGGAATGAGCAGTTCTTC. Translating gives CASTAGGPRNEQFF.

This clonotype was found a few times. V usage is TRBV12-3 or TRBV12-4 and J usage is TRBJ1-3, with TRBD1 as a possible D gene (6 bases). Between the trimmed V and J ends, which lost 6 bases and 4 bases, there was a span of 10 bases. The CDR3 runs to 13 residues. CDR3 protein: CASSPGTGNTIYF. CDR3 in DNA: TGTGCCAGCAGCCCCGGGACAGGAAACACCATATATTTT.

This chain uses TRBV2 with TRBJ1-4; unclear D gene. The germline CDR1 and CDR2 sequences are SNHLY and FYNNEI. The V gene lost 4 bases and the J gene lost 8 bases, with 11 bases spanning the gap. The CDR3 is 13 residues long. The CDR3 region has the DNA TGTGCCAGCAGTGGCCCAATCGGAGAAAAACTGTTTTTT. Its translation: CASSGPIGEKLFF.

A remark on this clonotype: Compared with germline, one end of the junction differs, possibly owing to a read error. The chain recombines TRBV28 with TRBJ2-3; tentatively, D is TRBD1 or TRBD2 (5 bases each). The CDR3 has 16 amino acids. Per the germline V gene, CDR1 is MDHEN and CDR2 is SYDVKM. CDR3 coding DNA: TGTACCAGCAGTTTATTAGGGGTTTGGGGGACAGATACGCAGTATTTT. Protein product: CTSSLLGVWGTDTQYF.

This chain uses TRBV2 with TRBJ1-2; D remains unclear. V was shortened by 7 bases and J by 7 bases, with 7 bases between the two germline ends. Per germline, CDR1 SNHLY and CDR2 FYNNEI. The CDR3 has 10 residues. The CDR3 coding sequence is TGTGCCAGCAACCGCGCTGGCTACACCTTC. Translated: CASNRAGYTF.

At least ten counts were recorded for this clonotype. V usage is TRBV7-8 and J usage is TRBJ2-7; D possibly corresponds to TRBD1 (5 bases). V shed 4 bases and J shed 0 bases, with 10 bases lying between them. The CDR3 contains 14 residues. Germline V lookup: CDR1 SGHVS, CDR2 FQNEAQ. CDR3 nucleotides: TGTGCCAGCAGCTCATCAGGGCTCTCCTACGAGCAGTACTTC. It codes for CASSSSGLSYEQYF.

The chain recombines TRBV20-1 with TRBJ1-2; D is unresolved. The CDR3 contains 13 residues. The V end was cut by 6 bases, the J end by 4 bases, with 15 bases between. CDR1 and CDR2 from the germline V gene are DFQATT and SNEGSKA (reference sequence). CDR3 sequence (DNA): TGCAGTGCGTCAGTTGGGGAAGGCTATGGCTACACCTTC. It specifies CSASVGEGYGYTF.

This clonotype has a handful of counts. The chain combines TRBV7-2 with TRBJ2-7, with TRBD1 matching over 8 bases. The V gene end was trimmed by 2 bases and the J gene end by 5 bases; junction bases not matched to a gene: 8. The length of the CDR3 is 15 residues. Germline V gives CDR1 SGHTA, CDR2 FQGNSA. The CDR3 DNA sequence: TGTGCCAGCAGCTTAAATCAGGGGGCCTTCAACGAGCAGTACTTC. This gives the protein CASSLNQGAFNEQYF.

The chain has TRBV6-2 or TRBV6-3 and TRBJ2-5, with TRBD1 matching over 8 bases. Per germline, CDR1 MNHEY and CDR2 SVGEGT. The CDR3 spans 13 residues. Trimming took 7 bases from V and 5 from J; bases not matched to a gene: 6. The CDR3 reads CASTWTGYETQYF. The CDR3, as DNA: TGTGCCAGCACCTGGACAGGGTATGAGACCCAGTACTTC.

The J gene is TRBJ2-1, the V gene TRBV24-1, with TRBD1 identical over 7 bases. The germline CDR1 and CDR2 sequences are KGHDR and SFDVKD. This CDR3 contains 16 residues. The trim removed 4 bases at V and 0 bases at J, leaving 5 bases unmatched. CDR3 loop: CATSDDRESSYNEQFF. CDR3 sequence (DNA): TGTGCCACCAGTGACGACAGGGAGAGCTCCTACAATGAGCAGTTCTTC.

This clonotype appeared a few times. J is TRBJ1-2 and V is TRBV20-1; 7 nucleotides match TRBD1. V lost 6 bases and J lost 0; bases outside the gene matches: 13. The CDR3 runs to 16 residues. Germline CDR1 DFQATT, CDR2 SNEGSKA (reference sequence). CDR3 DNA sequence: TGCAGTGCGCTCAAACGAGGGCAGGGGGCTAACTATGGCTACACCTTC. Translating it yields CSALKRGQGANYGYTF.

This clonotype has just a few counts. The chain employs TRBV7-9 and TRBJ2-7, with 8 bases matching TRBD1. V shed 5 bases and J 2 bases; nucleotides not matched to a gene: 8. The CDR3 totals 15 residues. CDR1 is SEHNR, CDR2 FQNEAQ, per germline (reference sequence). This chain's CDR3 is CASSPRDRLTYEQYF. The CDR3 DNA follows: TGTGCCAGCAGCCCGCGGGACAGGTTAACCTACGAGCAGTACTTC. Based on the CDR3 plus reference TRBV7-9 and TRBJ2-7, the full variable domain is DTGVSQNPRHKITKRGQNVTFRCDPISEHNRLYWYRQTLGQGPEFLTYFQNEAQLEKSRLLSDRFSAERPKGSFSTLEIQRTEQGDSAMYLCASSPRDRLTYEQYFGPGTRLTVT.